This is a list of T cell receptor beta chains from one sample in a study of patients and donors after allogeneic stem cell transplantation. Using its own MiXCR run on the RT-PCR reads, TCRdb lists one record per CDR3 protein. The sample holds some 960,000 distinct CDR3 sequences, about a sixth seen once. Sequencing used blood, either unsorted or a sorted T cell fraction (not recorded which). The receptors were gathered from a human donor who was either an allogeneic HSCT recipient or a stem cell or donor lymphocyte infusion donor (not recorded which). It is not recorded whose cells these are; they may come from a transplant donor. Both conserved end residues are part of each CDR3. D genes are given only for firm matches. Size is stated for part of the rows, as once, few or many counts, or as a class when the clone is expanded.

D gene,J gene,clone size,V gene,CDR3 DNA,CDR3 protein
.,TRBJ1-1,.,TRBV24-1,TGTGCCACCAGTGATTTCTCGGGTTATGAAGCTTTCTTT,CATSDFSGYEAFF
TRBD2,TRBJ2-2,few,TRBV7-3,TGTGCCAGCAGCTGGACTAGCGGGAGTTCAGTCGGGGAGCTGTTTTTT,CASSWTSGSSVGELFF
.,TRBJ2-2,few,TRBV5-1,TGCGCCAGCAGTCCAGCGGGGACAGCCGACACCGGGGAGCTGTTTTTT,CASSPAGTADTGELFF
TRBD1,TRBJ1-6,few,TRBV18,TGTGCCAGCTCACCACCCGGGACAGTTAATTCACCCCTCCACTTT,CASSPPGTVNSPLHF
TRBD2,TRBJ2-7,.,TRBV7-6,TGTGCCAGCAGCTCTATCTCACCAAGCGGGGGTTCCTACGAGCAGTACTTC,CASSSISPSGGSYEQYF
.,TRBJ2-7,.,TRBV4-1,TGCGCCAGCAGCCACCCCATGCGGGGCTCCTACGAGCAGTACTTC,CASSHPMRGSYEQYF
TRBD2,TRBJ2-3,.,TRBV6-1,TGTGCCAGCAGTACGCTCAAGCGGGGGCCGTACACAGATACGCAGTATTTT,CASSTLKRGPYTDTQYF
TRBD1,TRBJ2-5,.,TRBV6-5,TGTGCCAGCAGTTCCCCCAAGGGACAGGGAGAGACCCAGTACTTC,CASSSPKGQGETQYF
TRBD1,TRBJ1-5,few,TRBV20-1,TGCAGTGCTAGAGAGGGGACAGGGAATCAGCCCCAGCATTTT,CSAREGTGNQPQHF
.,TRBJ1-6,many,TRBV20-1,TGCAGTGCTACCAGTGACGGAAATAATTCACCCCTCCACTTT,CSATSDGNNSPLHF
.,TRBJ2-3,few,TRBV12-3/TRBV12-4,TGTGCCAGCAGTTTACCCCCCCGGAGGGAAGATACGCAGTATTTT,CASSLPPRREDTQYF
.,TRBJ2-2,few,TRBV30,TGTGCCTGGAGTGTACGGGTCGGCATGAACACCGGGGAGCTGTTTTTT,CAWSVRVGMNTGELFF
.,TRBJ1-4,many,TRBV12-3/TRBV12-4,TGTGCCAGCAGTTTCGGTTCGGGCCGATCTTCTTTGGAAAAACTGTTTTTT,CASSFGSGRSSLEKLFF
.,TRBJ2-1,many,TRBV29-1,TGCAGCGTTGGGAGGAGATCGGGGACCGATGAGCAGTTCTTC,CSVGRRSGTDEQFF
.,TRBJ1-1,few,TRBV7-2,TGTGCCAGCAGCCCTCAAGCAGTGACTCTAATTGAAGCTTTCTTT,CASSPQAVTLIEAFF
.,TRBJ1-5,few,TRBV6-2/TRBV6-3,TGTGCCAGCAGTTACGCCCTGGATAATAGCAATCAGCCCCAGCATTTT,CASSYALDNSNQPQHF
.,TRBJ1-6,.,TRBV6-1,TGTGCCAGCAGACATCTCGAGTCCGCAGGGGTTACTTCACCCCTCCACTTT,CASRHLESAGVTSPLHF
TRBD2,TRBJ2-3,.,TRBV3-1,TGTGCCAGCAGCCAAGTGAGGCGGGGGGCCTCTAGCACAGATACGCAGTATTTT,CASSQVRRGASSTDTQYF
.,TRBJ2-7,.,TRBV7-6,TGTGCCAGCAGCTTATTAGGAGGTGAGCACGAGCAGTACTTC,CASSLLGGEHEQYF
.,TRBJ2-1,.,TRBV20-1,TGCAGTGCTTACTTTCAGCCCAATGAGCAGTTCTTC,CSAYFQPNEQFF
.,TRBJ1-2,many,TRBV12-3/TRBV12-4,TGTGCCAGCAGTTCCAGGGATGGCTACACCTTC,CASSSRDGYTF
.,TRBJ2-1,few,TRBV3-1,TGTGCCACCAGGCAGGCTCGTGGGAATGAGCAGTTCTTC,CATRQARGNEQFF
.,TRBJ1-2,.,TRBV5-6,TGTGCCAGCAGCATTGGGCTGGGGCTGAACTATGGCTACACCTTC,CASSIGLGLNYGYTF
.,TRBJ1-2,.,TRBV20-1,TGCAGTGCTAGAATTCCGTCAGGCTATGGCTACACCTTC,CSARIPSGYGYTF
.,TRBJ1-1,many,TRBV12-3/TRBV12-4,TGTGCCAGCAGAGGACAACACATGAACACTGAAGCTTTCTTT,CASRGQHMNTEAFF
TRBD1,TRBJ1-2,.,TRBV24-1,TGTGCCACCAGTGATCAGGGACAGGGAAAAAGTGGCTACACCTTC,CATSDQGQGKSGYTF
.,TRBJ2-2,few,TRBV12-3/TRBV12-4,TGTGCCAGCAGTTTAAGTCCGTTACCTTGGGAGCTGTTTTTT,CASSLSPLPWELFF
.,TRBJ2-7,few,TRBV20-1,TGCAGTGCTAGAGATATCGCCAGCTACGAGCAGTACTTC,CSARDIASYEQYF
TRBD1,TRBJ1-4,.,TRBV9,TGTGCCAGCAGCATTAGCGGGACAGGGAATGAAAAACTGTTTTTT,CASSISGTGNEKLFF
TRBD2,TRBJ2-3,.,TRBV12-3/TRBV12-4,TGTGCCAGCACGCCCGGGACTAGCGCCACAGATACGCAGTATTTT,CASTPGTSATDTQYF
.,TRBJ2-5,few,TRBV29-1,TGCAGCGTTACCGTGCTACGAGAGACCCAGTACTTC,CSVTVLRETQYF
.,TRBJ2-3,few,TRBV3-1,TGTGCCAGCAGCCAAGACGCTGCCCGAGATACGCAGTATTTT,CASSQDAARDTQYF
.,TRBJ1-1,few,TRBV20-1,TGCAGTGCTAGAGAACTGGGCGAGGTAAGGAACACTGAAGCTTTCTTT,CSARELGEVRNTEAFF
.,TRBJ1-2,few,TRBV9,TGTGCCAGCAGCCCCCCGGGCGATTACTATGGCTACACCTTC,CASSPPGDYYGYTF
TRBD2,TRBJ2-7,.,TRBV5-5,TGTGCCAGCAGCTTGGGGCGCAGGGAGGGATCTACATACTTC,CASSLGRREGSTYF
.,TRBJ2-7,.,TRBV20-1,TGCAGTGCTACCCGGGACCCCCCCTACGAGCAGTACTTC,CSATRDPPYEQYF
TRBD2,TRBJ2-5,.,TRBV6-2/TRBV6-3,TGTGCCAGCAGTTCCCTAGCGGTGGGCCATTCGGCGTACCAAGAGACCCAGTACTTC,CASSSLAVGHSAYQETQYF
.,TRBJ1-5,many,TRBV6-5,TGTGCCAGCAGTTACTCAAAGGATCGCAATCAGCCCCAGCATTTT,CASSYSKDRNQPQHF
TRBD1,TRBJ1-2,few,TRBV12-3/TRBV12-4,TGTGCCAGCAGTTCAACAGGGGAAGCTAACTATGGCTACACCTTC,CASSSTGEANYGYTF
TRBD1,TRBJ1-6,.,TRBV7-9,TGTGCCAGCACAGGGGGACAGGGGAATTCACCCCTCCACTTT,CASTGGQGNSPLHF
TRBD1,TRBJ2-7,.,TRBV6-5,TGTGCCAGCAGTTCCCACCGGGACAGGTACCTCGAGCAGTACTTC,CASSSHRDRYLEQYF
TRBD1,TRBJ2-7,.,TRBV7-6,TGTGCCAGCAGCTTAGAGGGGGGTCAGGGGGCAAGGCAGTACTTC,CASSLEGGQGARQYF
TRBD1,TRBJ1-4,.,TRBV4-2,TGTGCCAGCAGCCATGGACAGGGGGATGAAAAACTGTTTTTT,CASSHGQGDEKLFF
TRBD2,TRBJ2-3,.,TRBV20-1,TGCAGTGCTAGTAGCGGGAGCGCAGATACGCAGTATTTT,CSASSGSADTQYF
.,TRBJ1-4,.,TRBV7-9,TGTGCCAGCAGCTCGGCGGGGGGGCGCGAAAAACTGTTTTTT,CASSSAGGREKLFF
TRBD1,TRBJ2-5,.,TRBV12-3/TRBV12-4,TGTGCCAGCAGTTGGGACAGGGGGCGACGAGAGACCCAGTACTTC,CASSWDRGRRETQYF
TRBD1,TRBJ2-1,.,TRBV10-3,TGTGCCATCAGACATGAGGGACAGTTGGGCAATGAGCAGTTCTTC,CAIRHEGQLGNEQFF
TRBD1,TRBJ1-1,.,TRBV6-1,TGTGCCAGCAGTACCAGGGGGATGAACACTGAAGCTTTCTTT,CASSTRGMNTEAFF
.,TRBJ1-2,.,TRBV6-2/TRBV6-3,TGTGCCAGCAGACACGGACGGAGATATGGCTACACCTTC,CASRHGRRYGYTF
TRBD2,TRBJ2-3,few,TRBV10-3,TGTGCCATCAGTGGGACTAGCGGACTCCGAAGGAGGAGAGATACGCAGTATTTT,CAISGTSGLRRRRDTQYF
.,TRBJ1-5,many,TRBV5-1,TGCGCCAGCAGCTTACAGGGTATGGGCAATCAGCCCCAGCATTTT,CASSLQGMGNQPQHF
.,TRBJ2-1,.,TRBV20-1,TGCAGTGCTAGCGGGACTCCCTTCTCCTACAATGAGCAGTTCTTC,CSASGTPFSYNEQFF
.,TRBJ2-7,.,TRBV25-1,TGTGCCAGCAGTGACCCTCGTCGAGGTTCCTACGAGCAGTACTTC,CASSDPRRGSYEQYF
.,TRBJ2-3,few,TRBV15,TGTGCCACCAGCAGACAACCTTGGTCCCGCACAGATACGCAGTATTTT,CATSRQPWSRTDTQYF
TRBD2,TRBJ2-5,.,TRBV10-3,TGTGCCATCAGTGAGGATAACCTAGCGGGCGGAGAGACCCAGTACTTC,CAISEDNLAGGETQYF
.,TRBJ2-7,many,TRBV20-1,TGCAGTGCTAGAGGGAGGAGCTCCTACGAGCAGTACTTC,CSARGRSSYEQYF
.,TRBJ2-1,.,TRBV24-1,TGTGCCACCAGTGATTTGAATCCTAGACACAATGAGCAGTTCTTC,CATSDLNPRHNEQFF
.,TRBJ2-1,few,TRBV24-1,TGTGCCACCAGGGGACGGTCCTCCTACAATGAGCAGTTCTTC,CATRGRSSYNEQFF
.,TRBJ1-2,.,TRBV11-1,TGTGCCAGCAGCTCCCTTGGGGGACGAAGGTGGGGGGACTATGGCTACACCTTC,CASSSLGGRRWGDYGYTF
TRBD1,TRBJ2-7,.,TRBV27,TGTGCCAGCACTGACAGGGGAGTCTACGAGCAGTACTTC,CASTDRGVYEQYF